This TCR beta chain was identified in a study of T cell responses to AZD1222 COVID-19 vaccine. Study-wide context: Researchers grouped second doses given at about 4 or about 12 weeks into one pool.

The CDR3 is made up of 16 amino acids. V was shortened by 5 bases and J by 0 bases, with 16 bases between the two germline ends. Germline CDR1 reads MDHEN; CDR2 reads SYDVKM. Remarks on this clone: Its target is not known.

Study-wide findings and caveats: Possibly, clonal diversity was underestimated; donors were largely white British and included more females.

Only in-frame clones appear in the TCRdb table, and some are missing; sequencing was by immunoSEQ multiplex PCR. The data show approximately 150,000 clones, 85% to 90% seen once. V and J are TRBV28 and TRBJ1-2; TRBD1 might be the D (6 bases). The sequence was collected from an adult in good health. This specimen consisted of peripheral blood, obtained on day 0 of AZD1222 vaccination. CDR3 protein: CASSLATGSSNYGYTF. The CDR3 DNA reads TGTGCCAGCAGTCTAGCTACAGGGTCATCTAACTATGGCTACACCTTC.